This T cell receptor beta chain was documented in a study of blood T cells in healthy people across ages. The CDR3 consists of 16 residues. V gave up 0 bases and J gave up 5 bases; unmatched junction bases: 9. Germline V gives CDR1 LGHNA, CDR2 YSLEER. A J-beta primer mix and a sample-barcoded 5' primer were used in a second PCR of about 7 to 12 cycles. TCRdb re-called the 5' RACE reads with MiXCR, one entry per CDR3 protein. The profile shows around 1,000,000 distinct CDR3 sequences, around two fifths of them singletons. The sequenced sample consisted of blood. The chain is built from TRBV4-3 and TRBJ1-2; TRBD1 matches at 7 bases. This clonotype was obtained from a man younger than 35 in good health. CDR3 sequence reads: CASSQEVGGAEYGYTF. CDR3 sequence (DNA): TGCGCCAGCAGCCAAGAAGTAGGGGGCGCCGAATATGGCTACACCTTC.